This T cell receptor beta chain was obtained from a study of identifying expanded T cells in peripheral blood. Study results and caveats: Clone count variance between roughly 2-week samples rose with total template count. Technical replicates showed around 1.2 changed clones; two weeks about 16.4; four weeks 19.

Germline CDR1 reads SNHLY; CDR2 reads FYNNEI. Trimming took off 6 bases at V and 4 bases at J, with 21 bases between the two ends. This CDR3 contains 16 residues. Note on this clone: The antigen is undetermined.

The assay was immunoSEQ multiplex PCR, and TCRdb's table has in-frame clones only and misses some. The profile shows some 95,000 clones, approximately 83% of them singletons. Healthy donors had no documented immune events, such as infections, while sampled. This chain joins TRBV2 and TRBJ1-2; D is possibly TRBD1 (6 bases). The sequenced sample consisted of blood. The clonotype comes from a person aged 18-69 years in good health. CDR3 coding DNA: TGTGCCAGCAGCCATATGGCAGGGGTGGATCTCTATGGCTACACCTTC. Protein sequence: CASSHMAGVDLYGYTF.